This T cell receptor beta chain was identified during a study of read filtering for tumor transcriptome and immune sequencing. General study points: The sorted CD138-negative fraction was a mixed bone marrow immune population, not purified T cells. Single-read clonotypes: roughly 82% of IR-seq clonotypes (around 3.4% of reads), more than 70% of RNA-seq clonotypes (roughly 49% of reads).

This clonotype was seen many times. The target antigen is unknown. The CDR3 loop spans 17 amino acids. The V end lost 0 bases, the J end lost 1 base, and 14 bases lay between the germline ends. The germline V gene has CDR1 WSHSY and CDR2 SAAADI. This library used 300 to 450 ng RNA and molecular barcoded adaptors spanning alpha/delta and beta/gamma chains. One entry per CDR3 protein results from TCRdb running MiXCR on the reads. The sample shows about 25,000 distinct CDR3 sequences, less than 25% of them seen only once. The chain recombines TRBV10-2 with TRBJ2-3, with D perhaps TRBD1 (6 bases). This receptor was taken from a donor aged 40 or over with multiple myeloma. Sequencing used a population of CD138-negative cells sorted from bone marrow. CDR3 sequence: CASSESTSGARTDTQYF. In DNA form, the CDR3 reads TGCGCCAGCAGTGAGTCGACTTCAGGGGCACGCACAGATACGCAGTATTTT.